The 27 T cell receptor beta chains below were found in one sample sequenced in a study of blood T cell repertoires in COVID-19. Using immunoSEQ multiplex PCR, the repertoire was profiled, and TCRdb retains in-frame clones only, with some absent. The table lists 330,000 or so clones, about 90% of them singletons. Input material: PBMCs or T cells enriched from blood (not recorded which). The source is a woman under 40 who had recovered from COVID-19.

This rearrangement joins TRBV6-5 to TRBJ1-1, with TRBD1 matching 8 bases. Germline V gene data show CDR1 as MNHEY and CDR2 as SVGAGI. The CDR3 totals 14 residues. The junction had 9 bases not matched to a gene; V was cut back by 7 bases and J by 5 bases. The CDR3 sequence is CASTLDREFTEAFF. In DNA, the CDR3 is TGTGCCAGCACCCTGGACAGGGAGTTTACTGAAGCTTTCTTT.

This rearrangement joins TRBV3-1 (or the pseudogene TRBV3-2) to TRBJ2-6; 11 positions match TRBD2. The CDR3 sequence is 17 residues long. Germline assignment: CDR1 LGHDT and CDR2 YNNKEL (reference sequence). The J segment lost 2 bases and the V segment lost 2 bases, leaving 2 bases of the junction unmatched. DNA for the CDR3: TGTGCCAGCAGCCAATATAGCGGGAGGGCTGGGGCCAACGTCCTGACTTTC. Protein product: CASSQYSGRAGANVLTF.

The chain employs TRBV28 and TRBJ1-1; D is ambiguous. This CDR3 is built from 13 residues. V lost 6 bases and J 4 bases, leaving 12 bases between the germline ends. CDR1 and CDR2 from the germline V gene are MDHEN and SYDVKM. The CDR3 nucleotides are TGTGCCAGCAGAGGCGCGGTGGCCACTGAAGCTTTCTTT. Protein product: CASRGAVATEAFF.

The CDR3 DNA reads TGTGCCAGCAGCCCACGGACTAGCGGGAGGGCAGATACGCAGTATTTT. This encodes CASSPRTSGRADTQYF. The V and J genes are TRBV7-9 and TRBJ2-3; 15 bases agree with TRBD2. This CDR3 contains 16 residues. Looked up from germline, CDR1 is SEHNR and CDR2 is FQNEAQ (reference sequence). V trimming: 5 bases; J trimming: 4 bases; junction bases outside the gene matches: 4.

This clone has only a few counts. The chain links TRBV28 to TRBJ1-5, with D possibly matching TRBD1 (5 bases). The length of the CDR3 is 16 residues. Trimming removed 6 bases at V and 0 bases at J, with 15 bases between. CDR1 MDHEN and CDR2 SYDVKM come from the germline V gene. CDR3 loop: CASSLGRTYSNQPQHF. In nucleotides, the CDR3 is TGTGCCAGCAGCCTAGGACGGACATATAGCAATCAGCCCCAGCATTTT.

The V call is TRBV19, the J call TRBJ1-6; D gene ambiguous. This CDR3 comprises 14 residues. Between the trimmed V and J ends, which lost 7 bases and 2 bases, there was a span of 9 bases. Germline V gene sequence: CDR1 LNHDA, CDR2 SQIVND (reference sequence). CDR3 amino acids: CASTSPAYNSPLHF. The CDR3 nucleotides read TGTGCCAGTACCTCACCAGCCTATAATTCACCCCTCCACTTT.

The CDR3, as DNA: TGCGCCAGCAGCCACGCGGGAGGGCCCTACGAGCAGTACTTC. It encodes CASSHAGGPYEQYF. The rearrangement joins TRBV4-1 to TRBJ2-7; 9 positions agree with TRBD2. CDR3 size: 14 residues. The V gene end was trimmed by 3 bases and the J gene end by 2 bases; junction bases not matched to a gene: 2. The germline V gene encodes CDR1 MGHRA and CDR2 YSYEKL.

V usage is TRBV14 and J usage is TRBJ1-2; D is ambiguous. V shed 0 bases and J shed 5 bases, with 10 bases lying between them. In germline, CDR1 is SGHDN, CDR2 FVKESK. This CDR3 region has 14 residues. The DNA for the CDR3 is TGTGCCAGCAGCCAAGATTCGGCGGCGTATGGCTACACCTTC. It is translated as CASSQDSAAYGYTF.

This clone has a single count. The rearrangement links TRBV2 to TRBJ2-7; D is perhaps TRBD2 (6 bases). This CDR3 region has 13 residues. Germline V gene data show CDR1 as SNHLY and CDR2 as FYNNEI. The V and J ends lost 7 bases and 2 bases respectively, with 12 bases between them. The CDR3 sequence is CASTSDGPYEQYF. The CDR3 nucleotides read TGTGCCAGCACTAGCGACGGGCCCTACGAGCAGTACTTC.

The chain combines TRBV9 with TRBJ1-1; weak D call: TRBD1 (6 bases). The CDR3 spans 15 residues. The germline V gene has CDR1 SGDLS and CDR2 YYNGEE. The V and J ends lost 0 bases and 0 bases respectively, with 9 bases between them. In DNA, the CDR3 is TGTGCCAGCAGCGTAGGGGGACATCTGAACACTGAAGCTTTCTTT. As protein: CASSVGGHLNTEAFF.

This clone came up once. This chain joins TRBV18 and TRBJ2-2; 8 positions agree with TRBD2. Germline V CDR1 and CDR2: KGHSH, LQKENI. The trim removed 2 bases at V and 3 bases at J, leaving 8 bases unmatched. This CDR3 is 17 amino acids long. This CDR3 is CASSPVTGRADTGELFF. In DNA form, the CDR3 reads TGTGCCAGCTCACCAGTGACCGGGAGGGCCGACACCGGGGAGCTGTTTTTT.

This clone was seen once. The V call is TRBV7-8, the J call TRBJ1-1; D gene ambiguous. The CDR3 sequence is 15 residues long. Trimming took 0 bases from V and 2 from J, leaving 10 bases between them. The V gene's germline CDR1 is SGHVS and CDR2 FQNEAQ. The chain's CDR3 is CASSLARAENTEAFF. The CDR3 bases are TGTGCCAGCAGCTTAGCGCGGGCAGAAAACACTGAAGCTTTCTTT.

The CDR3 DNA is TGTGCCAGCAGCCCCGGGAGCCCTAGCACAGATACGCAGTATTTT. Residues: CASSPGSPSTDTQYF. The genes are TRBV4-2 and TRBJ2-3; tentative D call: TRBD2 (6 bases). The CDR3 has 15 amino acids. V was shortened by 4 bases and J by 0 bases, with 11 bases between the two germline ends. The germline V gene encodes CDR1 LGHNA and CDR2 YNFKEQ.

The genes are TRBV28 and TRBJ1-2; no definite D call. This CDR3 spans 13 amino acids. Trimming stripped 4 bases from V and 8 bases from J, with 14 bases between. CDR1 is MDHEN, CDR2 SYDVKM, per germline. The CDR3 spells CASSSHLTGGYTF. The CDR3 DNA sequence: TGTGCCAGCAGTTCTCACTTGACGGGAGGCTACACCTTC.

V is TRBV27 and J is TRBJ2-7, with 12 bases lining up with TRBD2. The CDR3 extends over 14 amino acids. The germline CDR1 and CDR2 sequences are MNHEY and SMNVEV (reference sequence). The V segment lost 3 bases and the J segment 9 bases; nucleotides outside the gene matches: 6. The CDR3 coding sequence is TGTGCCAGCAGTTTGGGACTAGCGGGCCGTAGGCAGTACTTC. Translation gives CASSLGLAGRRQYF.

The CDR3 protein is CSVEREGLYNEQFF. CDR3 DNA: TGCAGCGTTGAAAGGGAAGGACTCTACAATGAGCAGTTCTTC. The genes are TRBV29-1 and TRBJ2-1, with D maybe TRBD2 (5 bases). This CDR3 has 14 residues. V was pared by 2 bases and J by 3 bases, with 11 bases between. In germline, CDR1 is SQVTM, CDR2 ANQGSEA.

The chain couples TRBV4-2 to TRBJ2-1, with 12 nucleotides matching TRBD2. The ends lost 0 bases at V and 10 bases at J; junction bases unmatched: 7. This CDR3 is 16 amino acids long. Germline V gene data show CDR1 as LGHNA and CDR2 as YNFKEQ. This chain's CDR3 is CASSQETSGRFKEQFF. CDR3 nucleotides: TGTGCCAGCAGCCAAGAGACTAGCGGGAGATTTAAAGAGCAGTTCTTC.

The genes are TRBV10-2 and TRBJ1-4; no definite D call. The V gene lost 0 bases and the J gene lost 10 bases, with 9 bases spanning the gap. The CDR3 extends over 13 amino acids. Germline V lookup: CDR1 WSHSY, CDR2 SAAADI. The CDR3 loop reads CASSESHGGKLFF. CDR3 nucleotides: TGCGCCAGCAGTGAGTCGCACGGAGGAAAACTGTTTTTT.

The chain has TRBV20-1 and TRBJ2-5, with TRBD2 matching over 10 bases. V lost 3 bases, J lost 3 bases, and 7 bases stayed unmatched. CDR3 length equals 15 residues. CDR1 is DFQATT and CDR2 is SNEGSKA in the germline V gene (reference sequence). The CDR3 DNA is TGCAGTGCTAGTCCCTCCGGACTAGCGGAAGAGACCCAGTACTTC. Translated: CSASPSGLAEETQYF.

This clone was counted between two and nine times. The CDR3 sequence is CASSKTTAGYEQYF. Here the CDR3 DNA reads TGTGCCAGCAGTAAAACGACCGCCGGGTACGAGCAGTACTTC. V and J are TRBV6-5 and TRBJ2-7; D is ambiguous. Per the germline V gene, CDR1 is MNHEY and CDR2 is SVGAGI. V lost 5 bases and J 4 bases, leaving 15 bases between the germline ends. This CDR3 region has 14 residues.

The V call is TRBV15, the J call TRBJ2-7; 12 bases align to TRBD2. V shed 0 bases, J shed 9 bases, and the junction held 3 bases outside the gene matches. The CDR3 loop spans 14 amino acids. Germline loops: CDR1 LNHNV, CDR2 YYDKDF (reference sequence). The CDR3: CATSRDLAGGRQYF. DNA of the CDR3: TGTGCCACCAGCAGAGATCTAGCGGGGGGGAGGCAGTACTTC.

The V and J genes are TRBV19 and TRBJ2-1, with a weak D call TRBD1 (6 bases). With 3 bases removed from V and 2 bases from J, the gap between germline ends came to 11 bases. The CDR3 has 15 residues. Germline CDR1 LNHDA, CDR2 SQIVND (reference sequence). The CDR3, as DNA: TGTGCCAGTAGTATGTTACAGGGCGCCTACAATGAGCAGTTCTTC. Translating gives CASSMLQGAYNEQFF.

The CDR3 DNA reads as TGTGCCAGCAGTGACCTAGCGGGAACCTACGAGCAGTACTTC. Translation gives CASSDLAGTYEQYF. The chain carries TRBV2 and TRBJ2-7; TRBD2 aligns across 9 bases. CDR3 length: 14 amino acids. CDR1 is SNHLY, CDR2 FYNNEI, per germline. The junction had 2 bases not matched to a gene; V was cut back by 3 bases and J by 2 bases.

The chain is built from TRBV5-6 and TRBJ2-6, with TRBD1 matching 7 bases. J gave up 5 bases and V 4 bases, and 6 bases lay outside the gene matches. Germline CDR1 reads SGHDT; CDR2 reads YYEEEE. This CDR3 is 15 amino acids long. CDR3 coding DNA: TGTGCCAGCAGCCTATTGACAGGGAGGGCCAACGTCCTGACTTTC. Translation gives CASSLLTGRANVLTF. The full variable domain, completed using reference TRBV5-6 and TRBJ2-6, is DAGVTQSPTHLIKTRGQQVTLRCSPKSGHDTVSWYQQALGQGPQFIFQYYEEEERQRGNFPDRFSGHQFPNYSSELNVNALLLGDSALYLCASSLLTGRANVLTFGAGSRLTVL.

The chain joins TRBV13 to TRBJ2-2; 7 nucleotides match TRBD1. The CDR3 has 14 amino acids. Germline CDR1 is PRHDT and CDR2 is FYEKMQ (reference sequence). After removal of 5 bases from V and 3 bases from J, the junction contained 3 bases not matched to a gene. The CDR3, as DNA: TGTGCCAGCAGCGGACAGGTAGACACCGGGGAGCTGTTTTTT. Translation gives CASSGQVDTGELFF.

V gene TRBV18 combines with J gene TRBJ2-5, with 8 positions matching TRBD2. The V segment lost 1 base and the J segment 3 bases; nucleotides outside the gene matches: 10. The length of the CDR3 is 17 residues. Looked up from germline, CDR1 is KGHSH and CDR2 is LQKENI. The CDR3 is CASSPLSGSSGEETQYF. Here the CDR3 DNA reads TGTGCCAGCTCACCACTTTCGGGGAGTAGCGGGGAAGAGACCCAGTACTTC.

The chain uses TRBV5-6 and TRBJ2-3, with TRBD1 as a possible D gene (6 bases). The CDR3 is made up of 15 amino acids. V dropped 3 bases and J dropped 2 bases, with 13 bases sitting between them. Germline V gives CDR1 SGHDT, CDR2 YYEEEE. The CDR3 sequence is CASSSPRDTTDTQYF. The CDR3 DNA reads as TGTGCCAGCAGCTCGCCGAGGGACACCACAGATACGCAGTATTTT.